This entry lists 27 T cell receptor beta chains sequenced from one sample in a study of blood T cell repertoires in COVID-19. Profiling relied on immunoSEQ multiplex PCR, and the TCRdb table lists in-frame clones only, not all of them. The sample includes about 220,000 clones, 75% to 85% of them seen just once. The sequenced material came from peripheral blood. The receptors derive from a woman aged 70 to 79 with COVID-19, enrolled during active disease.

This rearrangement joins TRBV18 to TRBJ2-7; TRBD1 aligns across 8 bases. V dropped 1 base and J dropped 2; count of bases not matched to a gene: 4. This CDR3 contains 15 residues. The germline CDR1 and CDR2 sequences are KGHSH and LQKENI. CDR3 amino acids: CASSPRTGGTYEQYF. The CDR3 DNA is TGTGCCAGCTCACCACGTACAGGGGGGACCTACGAGCAGTACTTC.

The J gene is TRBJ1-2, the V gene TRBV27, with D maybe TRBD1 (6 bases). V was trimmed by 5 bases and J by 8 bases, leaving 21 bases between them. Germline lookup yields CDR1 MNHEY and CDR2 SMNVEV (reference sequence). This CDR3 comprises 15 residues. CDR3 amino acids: CASSPSDRPLEGYTF. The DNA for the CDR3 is TGTGCCAGCAGTCCCTCCGACAGGCCCTTGGAGGGCTACACCTTC.

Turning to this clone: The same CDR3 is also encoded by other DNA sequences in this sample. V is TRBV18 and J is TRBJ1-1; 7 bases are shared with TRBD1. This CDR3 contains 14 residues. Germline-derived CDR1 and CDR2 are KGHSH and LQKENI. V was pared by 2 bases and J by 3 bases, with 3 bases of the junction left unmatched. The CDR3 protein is CASSPGTGDTEAFF. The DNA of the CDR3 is TGTGCCAGCTCACCAGGAACAGGGGACACTGAAGCTTTCTTT. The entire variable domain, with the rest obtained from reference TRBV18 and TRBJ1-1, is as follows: NAGVMQNPRHLVRRRGQEARLRCSPMKGHSHVYWYRQLPEEGLKFMVYLQKENIIDESGMPKERFSAEFPKEGPSILRIQQVVRGDSAAYFCASSPGTGDTEAFFGQGTRLTVV.

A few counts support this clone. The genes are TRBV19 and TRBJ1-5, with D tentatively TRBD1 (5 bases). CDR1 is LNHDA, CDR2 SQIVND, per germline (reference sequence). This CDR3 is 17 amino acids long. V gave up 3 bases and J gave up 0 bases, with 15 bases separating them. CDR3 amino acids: CASSIGGGTYSNQPQHF. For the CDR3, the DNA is TGTGCCAGTAGTATCGGCGGGGGTACCTATAGCAATCAGCCCCAGCATTTT. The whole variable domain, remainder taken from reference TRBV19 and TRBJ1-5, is DGGITQSPKYLFRKEGQNVTLSCEQNLNHDAMYWYRQDPGQGLRLIYYSQIVNDFQKGDIAEGYSVSREKKESFPLTVTSAQKNPTAFYLCASSIGGGTYSNQPQHFGDGTRLSIL.

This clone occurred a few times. The CDR3 sequence is CASSLSTGGRYEQYF. CDR3 DNA: TGTGCCAGCAGTTTATCGACCGGGGGTAGATACGAGCAGTACTTC. This chain joins TRBV27 and TRBJ2-7, with D possibly matching TRBD2 (6 bases). The CDR3 is made up of 15 amino acids. The V gene's germline CDR1 is MNHEY and CDR2 SMNVEV (reference sequence). Trimming left V 0 bases short and J 4 bases short, with 13 bases between.

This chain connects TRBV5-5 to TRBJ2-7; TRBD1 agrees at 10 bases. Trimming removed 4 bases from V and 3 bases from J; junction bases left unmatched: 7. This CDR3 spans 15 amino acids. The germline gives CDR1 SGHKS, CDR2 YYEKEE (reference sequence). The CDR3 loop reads CASSPSTGGFYEQYF. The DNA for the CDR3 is TGTGCCAGCAGCCCCTCGACAGGGGGCTTCTACGAGCAGTACTTC. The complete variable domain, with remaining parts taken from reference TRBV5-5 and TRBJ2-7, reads DAGVTQSPTHLIKTRGQQVTLRCSPISGHKSVSWYQQVLGQGPQFIFQYYEKEERGRGNFPDRFSARQFPNYSSELNVNALLLGDSALYLCASSPSTGGFYEQYFGPGTRLTVT.

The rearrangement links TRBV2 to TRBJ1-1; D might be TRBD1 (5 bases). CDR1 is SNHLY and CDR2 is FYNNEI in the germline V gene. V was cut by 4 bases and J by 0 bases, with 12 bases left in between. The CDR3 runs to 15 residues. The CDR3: CASSGRAGMNTEAFF. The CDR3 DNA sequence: TGTGCCAGCAGTGGAAGGGCAGGGATGAACACTGAAGCTTTCTTT.

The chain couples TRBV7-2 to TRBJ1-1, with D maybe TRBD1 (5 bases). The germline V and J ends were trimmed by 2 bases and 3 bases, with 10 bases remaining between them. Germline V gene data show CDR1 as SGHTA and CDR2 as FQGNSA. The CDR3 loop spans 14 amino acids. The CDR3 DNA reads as TGTGCCAGCAGCTTACAACAGGAGTACACTGAAGCTTTCTTT. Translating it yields CASSLQQEYTEAFF.

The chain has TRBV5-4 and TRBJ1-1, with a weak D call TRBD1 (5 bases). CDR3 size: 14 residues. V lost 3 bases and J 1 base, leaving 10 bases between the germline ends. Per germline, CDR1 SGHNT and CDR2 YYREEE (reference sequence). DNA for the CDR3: TGTGCCAGCAGCTCCGGACAACCGAACACTGAAGCTTTCTTT. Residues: CASSSGQPNTEAFF. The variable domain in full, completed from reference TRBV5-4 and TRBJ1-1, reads ETGVTQSPTHLIKTRGQQVTLRCSSQSGHNTVSWYQQALGQGPQFIFQYYREEENGRGNFPPRFSGLQFPNYSSELNVNALELDDSALYLCASSSGQPNTEAFFGQGTRLTVV.

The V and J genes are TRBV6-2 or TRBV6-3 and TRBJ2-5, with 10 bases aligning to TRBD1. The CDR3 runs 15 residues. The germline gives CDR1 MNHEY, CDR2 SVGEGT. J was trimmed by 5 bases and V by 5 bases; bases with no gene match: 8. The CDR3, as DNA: TGTGCCAGCAGTACACGGACAGGGGGAAGGGAGACCCAGTACTTC. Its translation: CASSTRTGGRETQYF.

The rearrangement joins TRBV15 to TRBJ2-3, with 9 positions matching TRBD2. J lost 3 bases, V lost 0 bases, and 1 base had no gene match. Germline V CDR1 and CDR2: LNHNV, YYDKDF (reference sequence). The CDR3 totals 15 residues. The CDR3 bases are TGTGCCACCAGCAGAGAAAGCGGGAGGACAGATACGCAGTATTTT. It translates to CATSRESGRTDTQYF. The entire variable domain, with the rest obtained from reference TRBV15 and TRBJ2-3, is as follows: DAMVIQNPRYQVTQFGKPVTLSCSQTLNHNVMYWYQQKSSQAPKLLFHYYDKDFNNEADTPDNFQSRRPNTSFCFLDIRSPGLGDTAMYLCATSRESGRTDTQYFGPGTRLTVL.

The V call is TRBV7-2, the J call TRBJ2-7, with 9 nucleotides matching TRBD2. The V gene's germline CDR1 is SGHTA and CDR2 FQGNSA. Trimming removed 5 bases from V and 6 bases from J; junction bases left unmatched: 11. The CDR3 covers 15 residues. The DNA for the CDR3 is TGTGCCAGCAGCCAAGGAGCGGGAGGTCGGGCCGAGCAGTACTTC. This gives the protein CASSQGAGGRAEQYF.

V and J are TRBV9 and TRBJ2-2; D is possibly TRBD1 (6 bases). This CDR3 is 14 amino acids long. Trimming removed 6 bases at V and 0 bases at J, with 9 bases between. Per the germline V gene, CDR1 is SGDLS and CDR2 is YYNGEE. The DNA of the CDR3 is TGTGCCAGCACCGACAGGTCGAACACCGGGGAGCTGTTTTTT. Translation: CASTDRSNTGELFF.

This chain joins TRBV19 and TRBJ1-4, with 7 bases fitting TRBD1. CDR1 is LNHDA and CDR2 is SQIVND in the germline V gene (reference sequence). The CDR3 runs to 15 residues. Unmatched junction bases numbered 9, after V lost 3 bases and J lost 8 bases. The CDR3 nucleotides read TGTGCCAGTAGTATCTGGACAGGCAAGAGCGAAAAACTGTTTTTT. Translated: CASSIWTGKSEKLFF.

The CDR3 nucleotides are TGTGCCAGCGTCGGCCGGGGAGGTGGGGCCAACGTCCTGACTTTC. Translation: CASVGRGGGANVLTF. The V and J genes are TRBV28 and TRBJ2-6, with D perhaps matching TRBD2 (6 bases). The V gene lost 8 bases and the J gene lost 3 bases, with 14 bases spanning the gap. Germline V gene sequence: CDR1 MDHEN, CDR2 SYDVKM. The CDR3 runs 15 residues.

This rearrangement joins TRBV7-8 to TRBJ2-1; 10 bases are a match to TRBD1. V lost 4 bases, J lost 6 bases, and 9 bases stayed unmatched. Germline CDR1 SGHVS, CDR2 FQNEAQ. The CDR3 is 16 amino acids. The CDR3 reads CASSSRDRGLLNEQFF. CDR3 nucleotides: TGTGCCAGCAGCTCCCGGGACAGGGGTCTACTCAATGAGCAGTTCTTC.

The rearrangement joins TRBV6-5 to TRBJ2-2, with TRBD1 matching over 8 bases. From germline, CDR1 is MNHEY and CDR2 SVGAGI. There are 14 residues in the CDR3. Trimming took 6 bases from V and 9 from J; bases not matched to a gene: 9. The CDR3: CASSQTGVSRELFF. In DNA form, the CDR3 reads TGTGCCAGCAGCCAGACAGGGGTCTCGAGGGAGCTGTTTTTT.

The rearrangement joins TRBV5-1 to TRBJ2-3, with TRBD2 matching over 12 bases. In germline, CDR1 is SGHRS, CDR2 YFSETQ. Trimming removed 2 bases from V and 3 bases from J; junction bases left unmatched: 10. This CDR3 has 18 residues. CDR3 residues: CASSFGRLAGDWTDTQYF. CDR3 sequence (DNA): TGCGCCAGCAGCTTCGGCCGACTAGCGGGAGATTGGACAGATACGCAGTATTTT.

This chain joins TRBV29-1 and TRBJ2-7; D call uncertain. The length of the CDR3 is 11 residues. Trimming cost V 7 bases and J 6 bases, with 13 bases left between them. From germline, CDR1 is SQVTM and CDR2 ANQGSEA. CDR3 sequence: CSANQSGEQYF. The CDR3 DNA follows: TGCAGCGCCAACCAATCCGGCGAGCAGTACTTC.

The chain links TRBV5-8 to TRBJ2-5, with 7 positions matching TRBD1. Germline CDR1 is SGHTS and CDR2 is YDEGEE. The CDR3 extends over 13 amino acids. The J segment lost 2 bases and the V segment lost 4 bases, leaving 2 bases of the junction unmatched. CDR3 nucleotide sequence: TGTGCCAGCAGCCCGGACAGGCAAGAGACCCAGTACTTC. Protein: CASSPDRQETQYF.

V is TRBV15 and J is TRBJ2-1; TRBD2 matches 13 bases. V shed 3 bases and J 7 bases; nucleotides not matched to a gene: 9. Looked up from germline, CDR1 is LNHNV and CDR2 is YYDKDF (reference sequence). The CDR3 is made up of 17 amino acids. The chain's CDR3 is CATSSPSGTSGTNEQFF. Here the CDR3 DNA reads TGTGCCACCAGCAGCCCCTCCGGGACTAGCGGGACAAATGAGCAGTTCTTC.

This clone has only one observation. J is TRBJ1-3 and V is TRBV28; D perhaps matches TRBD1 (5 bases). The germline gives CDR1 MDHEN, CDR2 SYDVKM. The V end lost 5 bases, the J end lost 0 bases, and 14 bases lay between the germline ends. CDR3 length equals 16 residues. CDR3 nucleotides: TGTGCCAGCAGTCGGGCAGGGATTGTCTCTGGAAACACCATATATTTT. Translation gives CASSRAGIVSGNTIYF.

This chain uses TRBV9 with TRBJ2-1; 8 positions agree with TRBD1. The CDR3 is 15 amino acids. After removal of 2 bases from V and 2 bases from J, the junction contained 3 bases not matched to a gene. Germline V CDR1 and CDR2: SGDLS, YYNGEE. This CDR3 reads CASSVGQGTYNEQFF. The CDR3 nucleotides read TGTGCCAGCAGCGTCGGACAGGGCACCTACAATGAGCAGTTCTTC. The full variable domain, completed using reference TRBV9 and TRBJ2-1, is DSGVTQTPKHLITATGQRVTLRCSPRSGDLSVYWYQQSLDQGLQFLIQYYNGEERAKGNILERFSAQQFPDLHSELNLSSLELGDSALYFCASSVGQGTYNEQFFGPGTRLTVL.

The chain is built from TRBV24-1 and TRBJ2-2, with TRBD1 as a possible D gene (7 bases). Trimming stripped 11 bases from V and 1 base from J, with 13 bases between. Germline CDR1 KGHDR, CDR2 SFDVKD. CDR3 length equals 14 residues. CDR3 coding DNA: TGTGCCATCGGGGGACAGTTGAACACCGGGGAGCTGTTTTTT. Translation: CAIGGQLNTGELFF.

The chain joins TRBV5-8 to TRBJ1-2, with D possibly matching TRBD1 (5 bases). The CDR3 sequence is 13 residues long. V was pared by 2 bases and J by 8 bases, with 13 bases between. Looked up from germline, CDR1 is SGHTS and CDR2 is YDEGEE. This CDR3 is CASSFGGTKGYTF. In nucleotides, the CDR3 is TGTGCCAGCAGCTTTGGAGGGACTAAAGGCTACACCTTC.

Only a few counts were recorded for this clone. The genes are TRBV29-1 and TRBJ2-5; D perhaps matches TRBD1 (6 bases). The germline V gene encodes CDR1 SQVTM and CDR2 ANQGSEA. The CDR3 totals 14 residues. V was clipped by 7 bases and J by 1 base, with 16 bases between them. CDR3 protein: CSAAPYRVQETQYF. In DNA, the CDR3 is TGCAGCGCTGCACCTTACAGGGTCCAAGAGACCCAGTACTTC.

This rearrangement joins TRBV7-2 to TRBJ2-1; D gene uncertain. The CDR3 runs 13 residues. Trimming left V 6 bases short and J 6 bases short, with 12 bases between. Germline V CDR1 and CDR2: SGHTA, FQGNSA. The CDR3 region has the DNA TGTGCCAGCAGTTCTGTCGGTTCCAATGAGCAGTTCTTC. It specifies CASSSVGSNEQFF. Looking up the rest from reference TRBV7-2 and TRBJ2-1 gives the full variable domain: GAGVSQSPSNKVTEKGKDVELRCDPISGHTALYWYRQSLGQGLEFLIYFQGNSAPDKSGLPSDRFSAERTGGSVSTLTIQRTQQEDSAVYLCASSSVGSNEQFFGPGTRLTVL.